This T cell receptor beta chain was sequenced for a study of blood T cell repertoires in COVID-19. Looking at the study overall: T cells, B-cell-depleted T cells, or PBMCs provided the cDNA or gDNA that served as material.

Authors' processing steps: Amplification with reference gene primers provided the estimates of nucleated cell counts. The assay was immunoSEQ multiplex PCR, and TCRdb's table has in-frame clones only and misses some. The D gene and trimming were derived from the DNA, and the V and J assignments and clone size from that table. This sample has roughly 290,000 clones, with around 86% found just once. The CDR3 loop spans 14 amino acids. V gave up 5 bases and J gave up 2 bases, with 13 bases separating them. Germline CDR1 MNHEY, CDR2 SVGAGI. The sequence was obtained from a woman between 25 and 40 years old who had recovered from COVID-19. V usage is TRBV6-5 and J usage is TRBJ2-7, with D possibly TRBD1 on 6 matching bases. Sequencing input: peripheral blood. CDR3 nucleotides: TGTGCCAGCAGTAGACGGGACATTCCCTACGAGCAGTACTTC. Residues: CASSRRDIPYEQYF.